The clone carrying this TCR beta chain has a handful of counts. Its antigen is unidentified. This sample was included in a study of T cell repertoires in cytomegalovirus infection. TCRdb itself ran the reads through MiXCR, one entry per CDR3 protein. The table has about 890,000 distinct CDR3 sequences, roughly 31% seen once. Trimming left V 6 bases short and J 11 bases short, with 14 bases between. Germline V gene data show CDR1 as SGHNT and CDR2 as YYREEE (reference sequence). This CDR3 contains 11 residues. The sample in question was cultured CD8+ T cells from PBMCs, obtained from culture after CMV antigen stimulation. The rearrangement joins TRBV5-4 to TRBJ1-1; D uncertain. The TCR was taken from a human donor in good health (CMV status not recorded). Some clones in this sample may be carry-over from other donors' samples. The CDR3 sequence: CASIRAGVAFF. The CDR3 DNA reads as TGTGCCAGCATACGAGCGGGCGTCGCTTTCTTT. The full variable domain, rest sourced from reference TRBV5-4 and TRBJ1-1, is ETGVTQSPTHLIKTRGQQVTLRCSSQSGHNTVSWYQQALGQGPQFIFQYYREEENGRGNFPPRFSGLQFPNYSSELNVNALELDDSALYLCASIRAGVAFFGQGTRLTVV.